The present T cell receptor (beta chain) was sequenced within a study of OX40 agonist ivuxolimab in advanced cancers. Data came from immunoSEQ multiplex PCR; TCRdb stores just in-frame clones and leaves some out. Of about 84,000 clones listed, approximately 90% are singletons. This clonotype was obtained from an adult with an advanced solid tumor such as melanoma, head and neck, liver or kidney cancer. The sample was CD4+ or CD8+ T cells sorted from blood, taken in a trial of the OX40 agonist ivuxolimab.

In DNA, the CDR3 is TGCGCCAGCAGCTTGGGACAGGGGTGGACTGAAGCTTTCTTT. Translation: CASSLGQGWTEAFF. This chain connects TRBV5-1 to TRBJ1-1, with 8 bases matching TRBD1. The CDR3 runs to 14 residues. Germline-derived CDR1 and CDR2 are SGHRS and YFSETQ. The V and J ends lost 0 bases and 5 bases, in that order; junction bases with no gene match: 3.